The entry below describes one T cell receptor (beta chain). No cognate antigen has been identified for it. No base quality values were provided; no much bigger clone lies one nucleotide off. Library prep was done by the immunoSEQ multiplex PCR assay. Drawn from immuneACCESS, this table holds only the in-frame rearrangements with V and J called that TCRdb kept. Clones are partly lost; checked studies trace under half to an unresolved V gene and leave the rest unexplained. Here the sample has about 76,000 clones; more than 85% occur a single time. Of the sample, 0.25% is held by the ten largest clones. The data are from a study of technical replicates of blood from a handful of donors (TCRdb year 2017). CDR1 and CDR2 are drawn from the germline V gene: SGHRS, YFSETQ. The CDR3 runs 15 residues from the cysteine to the phenylalanine. Only the CDR3 part of the read is kept: 45 bases, read in frame from the first base. V is cut by 0 bases and J by 2 bases, and the space between the germline ends is 12 bases.

Sample: T cells isolated from PBMCs. Recombination linked TRBV5-1 to TRBJ2-7; perhaps TRBD1 is the D gene, with 8 bases matching. The source is a human donor in good health. The base sequence is TGCGCCAGCAGCTTGGACAGGGGGGGTCCCTACGAGCAGTACTTC. Its protein is CASSLDRGGPYEQYF. The reference TRBV5-1 and TRBJ2-7 proteins fill in what lies around the CDR3, so the full variable domain reads KAGVTQTPRYLIKTRGQQVTLSCSPISGHRSVSWYQQTPGQGLQFLFEYFSETQRNKGNFPGRFSGRQFSNSRSEMNVSTLELGDSALYLCASSLDRGGPYEQYFGPGTRLTVT.